This T cell receptor (beta chain) was sequenced in a study of T cells in Graves' hyperthyroidism and ophthalmopathy. Study-level results: Prediction of ophthalmopathy progression came a median approximately 6.6 months pre-onset.

The V gene's germline CDR1 is MNHEY and CDR2 SMNVEV (reference sequence). The length of the CDR3 is 14 residues. Trimming cost V 5 bases and J 6 bases, with 16 bases left between them. Researchers defined stable Graves' hyperthyroidism as no ophthalmopathy progression within 18 months. Patients between 18 and 65 years old had hyperthyroidism, newly diagnosed and lasting under 2 months. Ten or more counts support this clonotype. Its antigen is still unknown. The CDR3 regions of TCR beta were amplified from RNA transcripts. Initially, a first-round RT-PCR of the TCR CDR3 employed the HTBI primer set. TCRdb ran MiXCR on the multiplex PCR reads and lists one entry per CDR3 protein. The data hold 400,000 to 550,000 distinct CDR3 sequences, with around 15% observed a single time.

The chain carries TRBV27 and TRBJ1-1; TRBD1 might be the D (6 bases). Sequencing was done on a sample of blood. The source of this sequence is a woman aged 18-29 years with Graves' hyperthyroidism. The CDR3 loop is CASSPKQGSSEAFF. CDR3 sequence (DNA): TGTGCCAGCAGTCCAAAACAGGGATCCTCTGAAGCTTTCTTT.